This paragraph covers one T cell receptor (beta chain) sequence. While infection was still active, Seattle patients were enrolled and then followed longitudinally. This sample was taken from a study of blood T cell repertoires in COVID-19. Overall study context: Nucleic acid was either cDNA or gDNA, and it came from T cells, B-cell-depleted T cells, or PBMCs.

Per the authors' pipeline: From reference gene primer amplification, estimates of nucleated cell counts were derived. Clones were sequenced by immunoSEQ multiplex PCR, and TCRdb holds only the in-frame ones, with some missing. That table furnishes V, J and clone size, whereas the DNA furnished D and trimming. The sample contains about 180,000 clones, around 83% of which appear only once. After removal of 7 bases from V and 7 bases from J, the junction contained 14 bases not matched to a gene. CDR3 length equals 16 residues. CDR1 and CDR2 from the germline V gene are SGDLS and YYNGEE. The TCR comes from a woman between 65 and 79 years old with COVID-19, enrolled during active disease. Material for sequencing was peripheral blood. This rearrangement joins TRBV9 to TRBJ2-5, with 12 bases lining up with TRBD2. DNA for the CDR3: TGTGCCAGCTCCCGGACTAGCGGGGATCTCGAAGGGACCCAGTACTTC. Amino acid sequence: CASSRTSGDLEGTQYF.